Shown below are 6 T cell receptor beta chains from a single sample sequenced in a study of OX40 agonist ivuxolimab in advanced cancers. Assay used: immunoSEQ multiplex PCR; TCRdb lists only in-frame clones, some missing. This sample has 53,000 or so clones; over 70% occur once, and the top ten carry 0.37%. The source was CD4+ or CD8+ T cells sorted from blood, collected in a trial of the OX40 agonist ivuxolimab. Receptors were obtained from an adult with an advanced solid tumor such as melanoma, head and neck, liver or kidney cancer.

The chain joins TRBV7-8 to TRBJ2-7; D uncertain. Trimming took off 3 bases at V and 3 bases at J, with 18 bases between the two ends. CDR1 and CDR2 (germline): SGHVS, FQNEAQ. The CDR3 spans 16 residues. CDR3: CASSFTTLRSFYEQYF. DNA for the CDR3: TGTGCCAGCAGCTTTACGACCTTACGGTCGTTCTACGAGCAGTACTTC.

This chain joins TRBV11-2 and TRBJ1-1; D is unresolved. The CDR3 length is 13 residues. CDR1 is SGHAT, CDR2 FQNNGV, per germline. The V end was cut by 5 bases, the J end by 1 base, with 8 bases between. CDR3 sequence: CASSPQGNTEAFF. The DNA of the CDR3 is TGTGCCAGCAGCCCACAAGGGAACACTGAAGCTTTCTTT.

This rearrangement joins TRBV28 to TRBJ2-1, with 9 positions matching TRBD2. CDR3 length: 14 amino acids. CDR1 and CDR2 from the germline V gene are MDHEN and SYDVKM. Unmatched junction bases numbered 4, after V lost 2 bases and J lost 8 bases. The CDR3 nucleotides read TGTGCCAGCAGTTTAGGCGCGGGAGGGGATGAGCAGTTCTTC. Protein sequence: CASSLGAGGDEQFF. Full variable domain (outside the CDR3, taken from reference TRBV28 and TRBJ2-1): DVKVTQSSRYLVKRTGEKVFLECVQDMDHENMFWYRQDPGLGLRLIYFSYDVKMKEKGDIPEGYSVSREKKERFSLILESASTNQTSMYLCASSLGAGGDEQFFGPGTRLTVL.

The J gene is TRBJ1-1, the V gene TRBV6-5; no firm D call. The V gene's germline CDR1 is MNHEY and CDR2 SVGAGI. There are 15 residues in the CDR3. Trimming pared 0 bases from V and 6 bases from J, leaving 14 bases between. The DNA of the CDR3 is TGTGCCAGCAGTTACTCTTTTTTGGGGATTCCTGAAGCTTTCTTT. This encodes CASSYSFLGIPEAFF.

V is TRBV28 and J is TRBJ1-2; no firm D call. The CDR3 totals 15 residues. The V gene's germline CDR1 is MDHEN and CDR2 SYDVKM. V was cut by 4 bases and J by 3 bases, with 15 bases left in between. In DNA form, the CDR3 reads TGTGCCAGCAGTTCCTCCGTGACAACCTACTATGGCTACACCTTC. This encodes CASSSSVTTYYGYTF.

The chain is built from TRBV28 and TRBJ2-7, with 8 bases fitting TRBD2. Germline CDR1 MDHEN, CDR2 SYDVKM. V trimming: 3 bases; J trimming: 1 base; junction bases outside the gene matches: 5. The CDR3 has 15 amino acids. The CDR3 sequence: CASSFRSSGSYEQYF. CDR3 coding DNA: TGTGCCAGCAGTTTTCGGTCTAGCGGGTCCTACGAGCAGTACTTC.